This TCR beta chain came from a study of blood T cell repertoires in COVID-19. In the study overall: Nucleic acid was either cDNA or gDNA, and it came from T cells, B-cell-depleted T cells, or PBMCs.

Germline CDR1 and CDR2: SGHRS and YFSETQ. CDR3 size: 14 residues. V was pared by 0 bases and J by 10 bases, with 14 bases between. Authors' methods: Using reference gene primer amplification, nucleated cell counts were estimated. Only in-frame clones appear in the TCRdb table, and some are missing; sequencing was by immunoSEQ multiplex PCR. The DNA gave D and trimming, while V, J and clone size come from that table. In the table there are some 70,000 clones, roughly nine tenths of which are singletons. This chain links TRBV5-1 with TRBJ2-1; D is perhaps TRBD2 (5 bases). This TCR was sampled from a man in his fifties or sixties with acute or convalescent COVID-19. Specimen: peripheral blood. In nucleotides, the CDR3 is TGCGCCAGCAGCTTGGAGCTAGACTACGGAGAGCAGTTCTTC. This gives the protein CASSLELDYGEQFF. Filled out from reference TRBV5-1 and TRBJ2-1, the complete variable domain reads KAGVTQTPRYLIKTRGQQVTLSCSPISGHRSVSWYQQTPGQGLQFLFEYFSETQRNKGNFPGRFSGRQFSNSRSEMNVSTLELGDSALYLCASSLELDYGEQFFGPGTRLTVL.